This entry describes one TCR beta chain. Reverse transcription of extracted RNA yielded cDNA, which provided the sequencing template. The assay was immunoSEQ multiplex PCR, and TCRdb's table has in-frame clones only and misses some. The sample includes about 140,000 clones, roughly 61% of them seen just once. The sample originates from a study of CD8+ T cells in alopecia areata. V shed 4 bases and J shed 0 bases, with 10 bases lying between them. The germline CDR1 and CDR2 sequences are LGHNA and YNFKEQ. This CDR3 has 15 amino acids. This sequence joins TRBV4-2 and TRBJ1-3; a possible D gene is TRBD1 (6 bases). This TCR derives from a human donor with alopecia areata. This sample comprised CD4+ T cells sorted from blood, obtained at week 0. CDR3 loop: CASSLGTLSGNTIYF. The CDR3 nucleotides are TGTGCCAGCAGCCTGGGGACACTCTCTGGAAACACCATATATTTT.